These 15 T cell receptor beta chains were sequenced from one sample in a study of blood T cell repertoires in COVID-19. Libraries were prepared by immunoSEQ multiplex PCR; TCRdb keeps only in-frame clonotypes and omits some of them. The sample shows around 170,000 clones, about 83% of them seen only once. Source material: PBMCs or T cells enriched from blood (not recorded which). These receptors all stem from a woman in her 30s who had recovered from COVID-19.

This clone appeared a single time. The V gene is TRBV3-1 (or the pseudogene TRBV3-2), the J gene TRBJ2-5, with D unresolved. The germline V gene has CDR1 LGHDT and CDR2 YNNKEL (reference sequence). The V gene lost 0 bases and the J gene lost 13 bases, with 18 bases spanning the gap. The CDR3 totals 14 residues. The CDR3 DNA is TGTGCCAGCAGCCAAGATCAAGTTACACTAAGTACGTACTTC. Amino acids: CASSQDQVTLSTYF.

This clone appeared once. V usage is TRBV5-5 and J usage is TRBJ2-7, with TRBD2 matching 13 bases. Germline CDR1 reads SGHKS; CDR2 reads YYEKEE (reference sequence). This CDR3 has 18 amino acids. V lost 0 bases, J lost 0 bases, and 6 bases stayed unmatched. CDR3 residues: CASSLEGTSGTYSYEQYF. The CDR3 DNA is TGTGCCAGCAGCTTGGAAGGGACTAGCGGGACTTACTCCTACGAGCAGTACTTC.

DNA for the CDR3: TGCGCCAGCAGCTTGGGGGCAACCGGAATCTCTGGGGCCAACGTCCTGACTTTC. Its translation: CASSLGATGISGANVLTF. The chain combines TRBV5-1 with TRBJ2-6; no clear D gene. The CDR3 extends over 18 amino acids. Germline-derived CDR1 and CDR2 are SGHRS and YFSETQ. V lost 0 bases and J 0 bases, leaving 13 bases between the germline ends. Full variable domain (rest looked up from reference TRBV5-1 and TRBJ2-6): KAGVTQTPRYLIKTRGQQVTLSCSPISGHRSVSWYQQTPGQGLQFLFEYFSETQRNKGNFPGRFSGRQFSNSRSEMNVSTLELGDSALYLCASSLGATGISGANVLTFGAGSRLTVL.

The chain couples TRBV25-1 to TRBJ1-4, with unresolved D. Germline V gene data show CDR1 as MGHDK and CDR2 as SYGVNS. V dropped 2 bases and J dropped 7 bases, with 17 bases sitting between them. The CDR3 totals 16 residues. In DNA, the CDR3 is TGTGCCAGCAGTGAAGAAGGAGGTTATCGGGGTGAAAAACTGTTTTTT. It yields the protein CASSEEGGYRGEKLFF.

V is TRBV7-8 and J is TRBJ1-4; TRBD1 agrees at 10 bases. Losses at the gene ends were 0 bases for V and 3 bases for J; bases not matched to a gene: 13. The CDR3 consists of 20 residues. Looked up from germline, CDR1 is SGHVS and CDR2 is FQNEAQ. CDR3 amino acids: CASSLALVLRDRGPNEKLFF. The DNA of the CDR3 is TGTGCCAGCAGCTTAGCCCTCGTGCTCCGGGACAGGGGTCCTAATGAAAAACTGTTTTTT.

The genes are TRBV21-1 and TRBJ2-1; the table's D call of TRBD1 was not tested on the DNA. TRBV21-1 is a documented pseudogene. CDR3 length equals 16 residues. The CDR3 nucleotides read TGTGCCAGCAGCAAAGAGGGACAGGGGATTAACAATGAGCAGTTCTTC. It is translated as CASSKEGQGINNEQFF.

The V and J genes are TRBV19 and TRBJ2-5; 8 bases are a match to TRBD2. CDR3 length: 15 amino acids. Germline V gene sequence: CDR1 LNHDA, CDR2 SQIVND (reference sequence). The V segment lost 6 bases and the J segment 5 bases; nucleotides outside the gene matches: 11. The CDR3 loop is CASSPPVGGAETQYF. The CDR3 DNA reads as TGTGCCAGTAGCCCCCCGGTCGGGGGGGCGGAGACCCAGTACTTC.

This chain connects TRBV10-2 to TRBJ2-3, with D perhaps TRBD1 (5 bases). This CDR3 has 15 residues. Looked up from germline, CDR1 is WSHSY and CDR2 is SAAADI. V lost 6 bases to trimming and J lost 2 bases, with 15 bases between them. As DNA, the CDR3 is TGCGCCAGCAGCATAACAAGACAGCTCACAGATACGCAGTATTTT. Translated, it gives CASSITRQLTDTQYF.

This clone was observed a handful of times. The V and J genes are TRBV30 and TRBJ1-1; weak D call: TRBD1 (5 bases). The CDR3 length is 12 residues. The ends were cut back, 4 bases at V and 2 bases at J, with 8 bases in the middle. In germline, CDR1 is GTSNPN, CDR2 SVGIG (reference sequence). CDR3 bases: TGTGCCTGGATTACAGGTAACACTGAAGCTTTCTTT. Translation gives CAWITGNTEAFF.

The chain carries TRBV5-1 and TRBJ1-1; TRBD1 agrees at 10 bases. Germline CDR1 and CDR2: SGHRS and YFSETQ. The CDR3 consists of 17 residues. Trimming removed 3 bases from V and 2 bases from J; junction bases left unmatched: 10. CDR3 sequence (DNA): TGCGCCAGCAGCTATTCACCCGGGACAGGGGACAACACTGAAGCTTTCTTT. It translates to CASSYSPGTGDNTEAFF.

The chain links TRBV11-3 to TRBJ2-1; 13 bases fit TRBD2. The CDR3 spans 15 residues. Trimming took 3 bases from V and 5 from J; bases not matched to a gene: 1. Looked up from germline, CDR1 is SGHNT and CDR2 is YENEEA. The DNA for the CDR3 is TGTGCCAGCAGCTTGGGACTAGCGGGAAACAATGAGCAGTTCTTC. Translated: CASSLGLAGNNEQFF. Supplemented by reference TRBV11-3 and TRBJ2-1, the full variable domain reads EAGVVQSPRYKIIEKKQPVAFWCNPISGHNTLYWYLQNLGQGPELLIRYENEEAVDDSQLPKDRFSAERLKGVDSTLKIQPAELGDSAVYLCASSLGLAGNNEQFFGPGTRLTVL.

This rearrangement joins TRBV14 to TRBJ1-4; no definite D call. Germline V lookup: CDR1 SGHDN, CDR2 FVKESK. Trimming left V 6 bases short and J 5 bases short, with 10 bases between. CDR3 size: 13 residues. The CDR3: CASSRGLNEKLFF. CDR3 bases: TGTGCCAGCAGTCGCGGCCTCAATGAAAAACTGTTTTTT. Full variable domain (missing parts from reference TRBV14 and TRBJ1-4): EAGVTQFPSHSVIEKGQTVTLRCDPISGHDNLYWYRRVMGKEIKFLLHFVKESKQDESGMPNNRFLAERTGGTYSTLKVQPAELEDSGVYFCASSRGLNEKLFFGSGTQLSVL.

V gene TRBV6-2 or TRBV6-3 combines with J gene TRBJ2-2; no definite D call. The V end lost 4 bases, the J end lost 4 bases, and 13 bases lay between the germline ends. The germline CDR1 and CDR2 sequences are MNHEY and SVGEGT. The CDR3 contains 15 residues. The CDR3 DNA follows: TGTGCCAGCAGTTCGAGCGACCTTTCCACCGGGGAGCTGTTTTTT. Protein product: CASSSSDLSTGELFF.

The genes are TRBV5-6 and TRBJ2-3, with 8 positions matching TRBD1. With 2 bases clipped from V and 3 bases from J, the junction kept 11 bases outside the gene matches. CDR3 length equals 17 residues. Germline-derived CDR1 and CDR2 are SGHDT and YYEEEE. DNA of the CDR3: TGTGCCAGCAGCTTACTCGGACAGGGCGAAGGGACAGATACGCAGTATTTT. Its translation is CASSLLGQGEGTDTQYF. Variable domain in full (rest from reference TRBV5-6 and TRBJ2-3): DAGVTQSPTHLIKTRGQQVTLRCSPKSGHDTVSWYQQALGQGPQFIFQYYEEEERQRGNFPDRFSGHQFPNYSSELNVNALLLGDSALYLCASSLLGQGEGTDTQYFGPGTRLTVL.

This sequence joins TRBV7-6 and TRBJ2-5; 7 positions match TRBD2. CDR1 and CDR2 from the germline V gene are SGHVS and FNYEAQ. J gave up 3 bases and V 4 bases, and 2 bases lay outside the gene matches. The CDR3 consists of 13 residues. The CDR3, as DNA: TGTGCCAGCAGCTCTAGCGGAAAAGAGACCCAGTACTTC. It specifies CASSSSGKETQYF.